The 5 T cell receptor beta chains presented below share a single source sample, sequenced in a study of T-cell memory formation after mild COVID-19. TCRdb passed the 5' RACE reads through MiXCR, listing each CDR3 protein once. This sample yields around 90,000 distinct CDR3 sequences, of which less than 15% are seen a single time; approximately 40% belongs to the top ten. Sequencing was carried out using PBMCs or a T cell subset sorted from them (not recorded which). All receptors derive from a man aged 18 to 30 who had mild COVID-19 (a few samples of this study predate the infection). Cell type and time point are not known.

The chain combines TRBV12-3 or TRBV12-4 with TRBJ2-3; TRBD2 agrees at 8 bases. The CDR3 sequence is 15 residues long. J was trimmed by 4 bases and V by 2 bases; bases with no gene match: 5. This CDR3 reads CASSLLAGGADTQYF. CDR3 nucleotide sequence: TGTGCCAGCAGTTTACTCGCGGGGGGTGCAGATACGCAGTATTTT.

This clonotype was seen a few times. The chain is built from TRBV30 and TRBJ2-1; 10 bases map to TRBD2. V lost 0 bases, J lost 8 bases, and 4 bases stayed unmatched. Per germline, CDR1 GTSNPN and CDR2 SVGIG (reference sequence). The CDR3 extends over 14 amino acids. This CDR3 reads CAWSVSGGADEQFF. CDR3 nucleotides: TGTGCCTGGAGTGTCAGCGGGGGGGCCGATGAGCAGTTCTTC.

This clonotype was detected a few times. CDR3 nucleotides: TGTGCCAGCAGTTACTCGATGATGGGGGCGATATTTAACTATGGCTACACCTTC. It codes for CASSYSMMGAIFNYGYTF. The rearrangement links TRBV6-6 to TRBJ1-2, with TRBD1 as a possible D gene (6 bases). CDR1 and CDR2 (germline): MNHNY, SVGAGI (reference sequence). V lost 0 bases and J 1 base, leaving 18 bases between the germline ends. This CDR3 is 18 amino acids long.

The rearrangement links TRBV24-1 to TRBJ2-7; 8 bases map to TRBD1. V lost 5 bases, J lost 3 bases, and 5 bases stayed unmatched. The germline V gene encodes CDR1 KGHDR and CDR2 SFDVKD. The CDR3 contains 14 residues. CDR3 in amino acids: CATSGAGQVYEQYV. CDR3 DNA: TGTGCCACCAGTGGTGCGGGACAGGTCTACGAGCAGTACGTC.

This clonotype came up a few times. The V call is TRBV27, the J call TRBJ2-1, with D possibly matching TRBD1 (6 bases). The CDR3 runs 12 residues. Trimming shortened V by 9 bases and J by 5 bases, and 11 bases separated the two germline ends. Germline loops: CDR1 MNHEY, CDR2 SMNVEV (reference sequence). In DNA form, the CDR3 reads TGTGCCAGTACAGGGATCAACAATGAGCAGTTCTTC. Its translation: CASTGINNEQFF.